The 29 T cell receptor beta chains below all came from one sample that was sequenced in a study of T-cell reconstitution after alpha-beta-depleted transplantation in children. A library of TCRbeta sequences, prepared with unique molecular identifiers, was generated. Via MiXCR, TCRdb re-called the PCR reads, giving one row per CDR3 protein. The data hold around 490,000 distinct CDR3 sequences, with about an eighth observed a single time. The sample in question was PBMCs, mostly from graft donor cells, obtained 180 days after TCRalphabeta/CD19-depleted stem cell transplant. These receptors were obtained from a female patient aged 2 to 10 who had a stem cell transplant for aplastic anemia, so the T cells may come from the graft donor.

CDR3: CASSPPAISHYGYTF. CDR3 nucleotide sequence: TGTGCCAGCAGTCCCCCGGCCATCTCCCACTATGGCTACACCTTC. The chain recombines TRBV28 with TRBJ1-2; no clear D gene. Germline CDR1 is MDHEN and CDR2 is SYDVKM. Trimming left V 5 bases short and J 3 bases short, with 16 bases between. The CDR3 totals 15 residues.

V and J are TRBV6-2 or TRBV6-3 and TRBJ2-7, with D possibly matching TRBD1 (5 bases). Germline CDR1 reads MNHEY; CDR2 reads SVGEGT. The CDR3 loop spans 13 amino acids. Trimming removed 4 bases at V and 3 bases at J, with 10 bases between. The CDR3, as DNA: TGTGCCAGCAGTTTGACAGAGCTCTACGAGCAGTACTTC. Residues: CASSLTELYEQYF.

The chain combines TRBV11-2 with TRBJ2-7; tentatively, D is TRBD2 (6 bases). Per germline, CDR1 SGHAT and CDR2 FQNNGV. This CDR3 is 13 amino acids long. V was pared by 6 bases and J by 2 bases, with 11 bases between. The CDR3 sequence: CASSRRGTYEQYV. The CDR3, as DNA: TGTGCCAGCAGTCGTCGGGGGACCTACGAGCAGTACGTC.

This clonotype was seen only a few times. The chain recombines TRBV6-5 with TRBJ2-3; 7 nucleotides line up with TRBD1. The CDR3 is 13 amino acids. Germline V gene sequence: CDR1 MNHEY, CDR2 SVGAGI. Trimming took 3 bases from V and 5 from J; bases not matched to a gene: 2. The CDR3 loop is CASSYRGQDTQYF. The CDR3 nucleotides are TGTGCCAGCAGTTATAGGGGGCAAGATACGCAGTATTTT.

This clonotype came up a few times. The gene calls are TRBV28 and TRBJ1-3; a weak D match, TRBD1 (6 bases). CDR1 and CDR2 (germline): MDHEN, SYDVKM. The ends were cut back, 6 bases at V and 2 bases at J, with 17 bases in the middle. CDR3 size: 16 residues. CDR3 amino acids: CASSQNEGGAGNTIYF. The CDR3 region has the DNA TGTGCCAGCAGCCAAAACGAGGGGGGAGCTGGAAACACCATATATTTT.

Ten or more counts support this clonotype. At one end the junction does not follow the germline gene, possibly because of a read error. The rearrangement links TRBV7-2 to TRBJ1-4; D gene unclear. This CDR3 is built from 11 residues. Germline V gene lookup returns CDR1 SGHTA and CDR2 FQGNSA. In DNA form, the CDR3 reads TGTGCCAGCAGGGGAGGCTTGGACGAGGTTTTT. Translating it yields CASRGGLDEVF.

There are a few counts of this clonotype. This chain connects TRBV18 to TRBJ2-5; possibly TRBD2 for D (5 bases). The CDR3 extends over 15 amino acids. Germline lookup yields CDR1 KGHSH and CDR2 LQKENI. V was trimmed by 3 bases and J by 1 base, leaving 12 bases between them. The CDR3 loop is CASSPTRGIQETQYF. CDR3 bases: TGTGCCAGCTCACCGACCCGGGGAATCCAAGAGACCCAGTACTTC.

V usage is TRBV7-9 and J usage is TRBJ2-1; 9 nucleotides match TRBD2. The CDR3 covers 14 residues. The germline V gene encodes CDR1 SEHNR and CDR2 FQNEAQ (reference sequence). V lost 11 bases, J lost 6 bases, and 11 bases stayed unmatched. In nucleotides, the CDR3 is TGTGCCGCAAGAAAAACTAGCGGGCCCAATGAGCAGTTCTTC. Amino acids: CAARKTSGPNEQFF.

The chain carries TRBV18 and TRBJ2-7, with D possibly TRBD1 on 5 matching bases. The CDR3 is 15 amino acids. V was shortened by 3 bases and J by 0 bases, with 12 bases between the two germline ends. The germline V gene encodes CDR1 KGHSH and CDR2 LQKENI. The CDR3 sequence: CASSPYTGFSYEQYF. Written as DNA, the CDR3 is TGTGCCAGCTCACCTTATACAGGTTTCTCCTACGAGCAGTACTTC.

This clonotype has only a few counts. V and J are TRBV20-1 and TRBJ1-1; D is undetermined. The germline V gene has CDR1 DFQATT and CDR2 SNEGSKA (reference sequence). Trimming took off 0 bases at V and 8 bases at J, with 16 bases between the two ends. The CDR3 runs to 14 residues. The CDR3 spells CSAREGGVGGEAFF. The CDR3 DNA reads TGCAGTGCTAGAGAGGGAGGCGTCGGAGGGGAAGCTTTCTTT.

DNA of the CDR3: TGTGCCAGCAGCTTGTCCACACGGAGCTACGAGCAGTACGTC. Translating it yields CASSLSTRSYEQYV. The gene calls are TRBV5-6 and TRBJ2-7; the D is unclear. The CDR3 is 14 amino acids. Trimming took off 1 base at V and 3 bases at J, with 11 bases between the two ends. Germline CDR1 reads SGHDT; CDR2 reads YYEEEE.

There are a few counts of this clonotype. The chain uses TRBV29-1 and TRBJ2-1; a possible D gene is TRBD1 (7 bases). This CDR3 is 16 amino acids long. The V and J ends lost 4 bases and 7 bases respectively, with 23 bases between them. The germline V gene encodes CDR1 SQVTM and CDR2 ANQGSEA. CDR3 nucleotide sequence: TGCAGCGTTGGAAGAAAGGAGACAGGGAGGTTGAATGAGCAGTTCTTC. Protein sequence: CSVGRKETGRLNEQFF.

This clonotype was counted a few times. The gene calls are TRBV14 and TRBJ2-2, with D tentatively TRBD1 (6 bases). The ends were cut back, 1 base at V and 11 bases at J, with 20 bases in the middle. The germline V gene has CDR1 SGHDN and CDR2 FVKESK. This CDR3 has 16 amino acids. The CDR3 loop reads CASSQVRQALLGELFF. The DNA for the CDR3 is TGTGCCAGCAGCCAAGTAAGACAGGCCCTCCTCGGAGAGCTGTTTTTT.

This clonotype was detected only a few times. This chain uses TRBV28 with TRBJ2-7; the D is unclear. V was pared by 2 bases and J by 2 bases, with 4 bases between. This CDR3 comprises 12 residues. CDR1 and CDR2 (germline): MDHEN, SYDVKM. The CDR3: CASSLIPYEQYF. The CDR3, as DNA: TGTGCCAGCAGTTTAATCCCCTACGAGCAGTACTTC. The variable domain in full, with the rest retrieved from reference TRBV28 and TRBJ2-7, is DVKVTQSSRYLVKRTGEKVFLECVQDMDHENMFWYRQDPGLGLRLIYFSYDVKMKEKGDIPEGYSVSREKKERFSLILESASTNQTSMYLCASSLIPYEQYFGPGTRLTVT.

This chain links TRBV4-3 with TRBJ1-2, with D hard to call. Per the germline V gene, CDR1 is LGHNA and CDR2 is YSLEER. The CDR3 has 16 amino acids. Trimming shortened V by 2 bases and J by 2 bases, and 15 bases separated the two germline ends. CDR3 region: CASSQHADIGNYGYTF. As DNA, the CDR3 is TGCGCCAGCAGCCAACACGCCGATATCGGGAACTATGGCTACACCTTC.

This chain uses TRBV12-3 or TRBV12-4 with TRBJ2-5; possibly TRBD1 for D (6 bases). V lost 2 bases and J lost 1, with 11 bases in between. CDR3 size: 15 residues. The CDR3 DNA follows: TGTGCCAGCAGTTTACCAGGGGCCATCCAAGAGACCCAGTACTTC. It encodes CASSLPGAIQETQYF.

In the case of this clonotype: A read error may be the cause here, since a much bigger clone is one base away. The chain has TRBV5-1 and TRBJ1-4; D is ambiguous. Trimming removed 5 bases from V and 5 bases from J, with 16 bases in between. This CDR3 has 15 residues. Germline V gene lookup returns CDR1 SGHRS and CDR2 YFSETQ. The CDR3 DNA reads as TGCGCCAGCAGTTTCGGAGGAGGTGTCAATGAAAAACTGTTTTTT. Amino acid sequence: CASSFGGGVNEKLFF.

The rearrangement uses TRBV28 and TRBJ2-7; perhaps TRBD1 as D (6 bases). This CDR3 has 15 amino acids. The V gene lost 5 bases and the J gene lost 6 bases, with 20 bases spanning the gap. The germline CDR1 and CDR2 sequences are MDHEN and SYDVKM. CDR3 bases: TGTGCCAGCAGTCCACAGGGTTGGGCCCGGAGCGAGCAGTACTTC. This codes for CASSPQGWARSEQYF.

The sample holds a few counts of this clonotype. This chain uses TRBV20-1 with TRBJ2-2, with D possibly matching TRBD1 (6 bases). The CDR3 totals 13 residues. Germline CDR1 DFQATT, CDR2 SNEGSKA (reference sequence). V was pared by 3 bases and J by 1 base, with 6 bases between. CDR3 bases: TGCAGTGCTAGGGACAGGAACACCGGGGAGCTGTTTTTT. This translates into CSARDRNTGELFF.

V usage is TRBV4-3 and J usage is TRBJ2-1; D is uncertain. V was trimmed by 0 bases and J by 9 bases, leaving 9 bases between them. This CDR3 has 13 residues. Germline V gene sequence: CDR1 LGHNA, CDR2 YSLEER. CDR3 DNA sequence: TGCGCCAGCAGCCAAGATGTGCGCCGTGAGCAGTTCTTC. Amino acid sequence: CASSQDVRREQFF.

The chain uses TRBV7-9 and TRBJ2-2; D may match TRBD1 or TRBD2 (5 bases each). Germline V gives CDR1 SEHNR, CDR2 FQNEAQ (reference sequence). The CDR3 extends over 16 amino acids. The V gene lost 5 bases and the J gene lost 3 bases, with 16 bases spanning the gap. The CDR3, as DNA: TGTGCCAGCAGCCCGCGACAGCCCGGGGACACCGGGGAGCTGTTTTTT. This translates into CASSPRQPGDTGELFF.

The chain joins TRBV21-1 to TRBJ2-7. TRBV21-1 has pseudogene status. This CDR3 spans 16 amino acids. CDR3 DNA: TGTGCCAGCAGCAAAGCGGACCAGGACGGTACGGACGAGCAGTACTTC. Translated, it gives CASSKADQDGTDEQYF.

This chain uses TRBV20-1 with TRBJ1-4, with 7 bases lining up with TRBD1. There are 14 residues in the CDR3. Germline V gene data show CDR1 as DFQATT and CDR2 as SNEGSKA (reference sequence). V was clipped by 6 bases and J by 11 bases; unmatched bases: 15. CDR3 protein: CSADPGQHNVKLFF. The CDR3, as DNA: TGCAGTGCCGACCCGGGACAGCATAATGTGAAACTGTTTTTT.

This clonotype has just a few counts. V and J are TRBV7-6 and TRBJ1-6; no clear D. CDR1 and CDR2 (germline): SGHVS, FNYEAQ. This CDR3 region has 13 residues. V lost 2 bases to trimming and J lost 8 bases, with 7 bases between them. The CDR3 region has the DNA TGTGCCAGCAGCTTATATAAGGATTCACCCCTCCACTTT. Translating gives CASSLYKDSPLHF.

This clonotype was picked up many times. The genes are TRBV9 and TRBJ1-2; 8 bases are a match to TRBD1. V shed 4 bases, J shed 2 bases, and the junction held 10 bases outside the gene matches. Germline CDR1 SGDLS, CDR2 YYNGEE. This CDR3 comprises 16 residues. The CDR3 sequence is CASSTRTGKGNYGYTF. CDR3 coding DNA: TGTGCCAGCAGCACCCGGACAGGGAAGGGAAACTATGGCTACACCTTC.

Many counts were recorded for this clonotype. CDR3 nucleotide sequence: TGCGCCAGCAGCTTGGCTTCGCGGGAGAAAGAGACCCAGTACTTC. It encodes CASSLASREKETQYF. The V call is TRBV5-1, the J call TRBJ2-5, with TRBD2 matching 7 bases. CDR1 is SGHRS, CDR2 YFSETQ, per germline. The CDR3 spans 15 residues. Germline trimming cut 0 bases from V and 3 bases from J; bases unmatched to any gene: 5.

J is TRBJ2-3 and V is TRBV20-1; D is undetermined. CDR1 DFQATT and CDR2 SNEGSKA come from the germline V gene (reference sequence). Trimming pared 3 bases from V and 0 bases from J, leaving 10 bases between. The CDR3 runs 14 residues. CDR3: CSASYKFSTDTQYF. CDR3 nucleotides: TGCAGTGCTAGTTATAAGTTTAGCACAGATACGCAGTATTTT.

The CDR3 region is CASSYSRGRWGTDTQYF. The CDR3 bases are TGTGCCAGCAGTTACTCTCGGGGCAGGTGGGGCACAGATACGCAGTATTTT. The rearrangement links TRBV6-2 or TRBV6-3 to TRBJ2-3, with D possibly called TRBD1 or TRBD2 (5 bases each). V was cut by 0 bases and J by 1 base, with 14 bases left in between. The CDR3 runs to 17 residues. CDR1 and CDR2 (germline): MNHEY, SVGEGT.

This clonotype has at least ten counts. The chain has TRBV6-1 and TRBJ1-1, with D possibly matching TRBD1 (6 bases). Germline loops: CDR1 MNHNS, CDR2 SASEGT. The CDR3 is made up of 12 amino acids. Trimming left V 7 bases short and J 4 bases short, with 10 bases between. CDR3 DNA sequence: TGTGCCAGCAAACAGGGAGTCACTGAAGCTTTCTTT. Its translation: CASKQGVTEAFF.